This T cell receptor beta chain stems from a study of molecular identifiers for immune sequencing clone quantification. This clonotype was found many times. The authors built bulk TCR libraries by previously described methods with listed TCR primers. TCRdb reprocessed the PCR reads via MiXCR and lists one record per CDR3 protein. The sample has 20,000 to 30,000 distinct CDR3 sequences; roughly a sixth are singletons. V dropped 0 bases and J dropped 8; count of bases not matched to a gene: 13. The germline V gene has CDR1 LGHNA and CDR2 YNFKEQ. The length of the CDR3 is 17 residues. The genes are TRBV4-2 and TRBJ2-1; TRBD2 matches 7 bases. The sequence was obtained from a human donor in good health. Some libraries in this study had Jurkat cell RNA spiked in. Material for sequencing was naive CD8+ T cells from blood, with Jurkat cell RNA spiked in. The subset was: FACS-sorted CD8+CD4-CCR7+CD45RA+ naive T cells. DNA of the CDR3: TGTGCCAGCAGCCAAGATCCTTGGGAGGGCCCACAGGATGAGCAGTTCTTC. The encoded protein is CASSQDPWEGPQDEQFF.